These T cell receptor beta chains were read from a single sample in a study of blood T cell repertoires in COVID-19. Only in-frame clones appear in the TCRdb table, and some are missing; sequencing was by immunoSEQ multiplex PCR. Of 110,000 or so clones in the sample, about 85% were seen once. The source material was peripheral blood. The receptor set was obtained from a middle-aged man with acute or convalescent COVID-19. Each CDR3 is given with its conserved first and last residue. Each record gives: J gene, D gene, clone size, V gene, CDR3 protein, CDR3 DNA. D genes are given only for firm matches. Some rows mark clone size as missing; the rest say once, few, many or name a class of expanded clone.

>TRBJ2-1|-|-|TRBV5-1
CASSLAGGGRYNEQFF
TGCGCCAGCAGCTTGGCCGGCGGGGGCCGTTACAATGAGCAGTTCTTC
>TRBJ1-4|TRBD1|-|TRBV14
CASSQEGRGSLNEKLFF
TGTGCCAGCAGCCAAGAGGGCAGGGGGTCCCTCAATGAAAAACTGTTTTTT
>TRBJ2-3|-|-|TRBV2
CASRRTELTDTQYF
TGTGCCAGCAGGAGGACAGAGTTAACAGATACGCAGTATTTT
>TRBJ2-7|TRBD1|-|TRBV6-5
CASSRDRGLSYEQYF
TGTGCCAGCAGCCGCGACAGGGGGCTTTCCTACGAGCAGTACTTC
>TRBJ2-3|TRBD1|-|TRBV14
CASSQGQADTQYF
TGTGCCAGCAGCCAGGGACAGGCAGATACGCAGTATTTT
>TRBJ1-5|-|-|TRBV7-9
CASSPPIYNQPQHF
TGTGCCAGCAGCCCCCCTATCTACAATCAGCCCCAGCATTTT
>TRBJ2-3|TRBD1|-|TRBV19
CASSIKGTDTDTQYF
TGTGCCAGTAGTATAAAAGGGACAGACACAGATACGCAGTATTTT
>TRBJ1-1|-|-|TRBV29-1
CSVEDWRNKEAFF
TGCAGCGTTGAAGACTGGCGGAATAAAGAAGCTTTCTTT
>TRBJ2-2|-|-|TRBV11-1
CASSPTGSGTGELFF
TGTGCCAGCAGCCCAACAGGGTCGGGCACCGGGGAGCTGTTTTTT
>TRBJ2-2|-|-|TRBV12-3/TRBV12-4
CASINRGGGELFF
TGTGCCAGCATTAACAGGGGGGGCGGGGAGCTGTTTTTT
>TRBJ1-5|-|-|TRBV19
CASSTTGRYSNQPQHF
TGTGCCAGTAGTACTACAGGGCGCTATAGCAATCAGCCCCAGCATTTT
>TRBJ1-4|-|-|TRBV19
CASSEQGHEKLFF
TGTGCCAGTAGTGAACAGGGACATGAAAAACTGTTTTTT
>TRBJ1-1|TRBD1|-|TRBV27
CASSSGQGLVTEAFF
TGTGCCAGCAGTTCGGGACAGGGGTTAGTCACTGAAGCTTTCTTT
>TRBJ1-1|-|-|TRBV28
CASSITGKRANTEAFF
TGTGCCAGCAGTATAACAGGGAAGAGGGCGAACACTGAAGCTTTCTTT
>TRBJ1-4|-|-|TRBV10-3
CAISETGWNEKLFF
TGTGCCATCAGTGAGACAGGATGGAATGAAAAACTGTTTTTT
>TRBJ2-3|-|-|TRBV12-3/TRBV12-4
CASSLGPADTQYF
TGTGCCAGCAGTTTAGGGCCCGCAGATACGCAGTATTTT
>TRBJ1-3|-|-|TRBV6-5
CANQTGRTSSTIYF
TGTGCCAACCAGACAGGACGAACTTCAAGCACCATATATTTT
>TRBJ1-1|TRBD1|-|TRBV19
CASSAAGGSITEAFF
TGTGCCAGTAGTGCTGCAGGGGGATCGATCACTGAAGCTTTCTTT
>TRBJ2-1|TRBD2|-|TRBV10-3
CAISDRASGGAANEQFF
TGTGCCATCAGTGATCGGGCTAGCGGGGGGGCCGCCAATGAGCAGTTCTTC
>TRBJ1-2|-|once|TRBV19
CASSNLLKSVNYGYTF
TGTGCCAGTAGTAACTTACTCAAGTCCGTTAACTATGGCTACACCTTC
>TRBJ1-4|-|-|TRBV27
CASRPVDRNEKLFF
TGTGCCAGCAGACCAGTGGACAGAAATGAAAAACTGTTTTTT
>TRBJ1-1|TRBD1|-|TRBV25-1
CASRQGQGYTEAFF
TGTGCCAGCAGACAGGGACAGGGTTACACTGAAGCTTTCTTT
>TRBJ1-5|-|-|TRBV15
CATSNARGAYHQPQHF
TGTGCCACCAGCAACGCACGGGGGGCTTATCATCAGCCCCAGCATTTT
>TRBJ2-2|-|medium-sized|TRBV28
CASSPPGHITGELFF
TGTGCCAGCAGCCCGCCGGGACATATTACCGGGGAGCTGTTTTTT
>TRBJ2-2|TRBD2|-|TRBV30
CAFLAGANTGELFF
TGTGCCTTCTTAGCGGGGGCGAACACCGGGGAGCTGTTTTTT
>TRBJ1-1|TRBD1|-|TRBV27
CASSLRETGRAFF
TGTGCCAGCAGTCTTAGGGAGACAGGGAGGGCTTTCTTT
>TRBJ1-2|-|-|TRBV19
CASTPGTTLSYTF
TGTGCCAGTACCCCCGGGACAACTCTGTCGTACACCTTC
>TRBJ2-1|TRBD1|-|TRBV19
CASSITGGPSYNEQFF
TGTGCCAGTAGTATTACAGGGGGGCCTTCCTACAATGAGCAGTTCTTC
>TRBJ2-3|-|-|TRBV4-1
CASSQTGSPSTDTQYF
TGCGCCAGCAGCCAGACCGGGTCACCTAGCACAGATACGCAGTATTTT
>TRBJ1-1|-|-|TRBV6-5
CASDPGGGPTEAFF
TGTGCCAGCGACCCCGGGGGGGGACCCACTGAAGCTTTCTTT
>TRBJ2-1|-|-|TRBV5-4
CASREYRVGGNEQFF
TGTGCCAGCAGGGAATACAGGGTAGGGGGCAATGAGCAGTTCTTC
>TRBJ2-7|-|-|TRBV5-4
CASSLRGAREQYF
TGTGCCAGCAGCTTGCGGGGGGCTCGAGAGCAGTACTTC
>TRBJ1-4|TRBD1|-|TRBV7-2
CASSPRTGIATNEKLFF
TGTGCCAGCAGCCCACGGACAGGAATTGCAACTAATGAAAAACTGTTTTTT
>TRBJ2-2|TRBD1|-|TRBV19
CASSPGADRVYTGELFF
TGTGCCAGTAGCCCAGGGGCGGACAGGGTTTACACCGGGGAGCTGTTTTTT
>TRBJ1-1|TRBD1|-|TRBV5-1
CASSPWDSKNTEAFF
TGCGCCAGCAGCCCCTGGGACAGCAAGAACACTGAAGCTTTCTTT
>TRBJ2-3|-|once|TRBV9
CASSVSGTVGDTQYF
TGTGCCAGCAGCGTATCAGGTACAGTTGGAGATACGCAGTATTTT
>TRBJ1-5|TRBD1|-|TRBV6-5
CASRPRGGGEPQHF
TGTGCCAGCAGGCCTCGAGGGGGCGGGGAGCCCCAGCATTTT
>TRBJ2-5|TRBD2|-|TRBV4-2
CASSQRARSGDQETQYF
TGTGCCAGCAGCCAAAGAGCGAGGAGCGGGGACCAAGAGACCCAGTACTTC
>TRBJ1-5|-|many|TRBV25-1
CASSPGANQPQHF
TGTGCCAGCAGTCCTGGGGCTAATCAGCCCCAGCATTTT
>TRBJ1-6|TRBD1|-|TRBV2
CASIGQGGSPLHF
TGTGCCAGCATAGGACAGGGGGGTTCACCCCTCCACTTT
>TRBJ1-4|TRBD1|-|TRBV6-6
CASSYGTGTGKEKLFF
TGTGCCAGCAGTTACGGAACCGGGACAGGGAAGGAAAAACTGTTTTTT
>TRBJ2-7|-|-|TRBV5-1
CASSRGDTTYEQYF
TGCGCCAGCAGCAGAGGGGACACAACCTACGAGCAGTACTTC
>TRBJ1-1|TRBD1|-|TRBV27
CASSPKPGGTEAFF
TGTGCCAGCAGTCCTAAACCAGGGGGCACTGAAGCTTTCTTT
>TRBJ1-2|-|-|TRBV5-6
CASSLDRRIYGYTF
TGTGCCAGCAGCTTGGACAGGCGTATCTATGGCTACACCTTC
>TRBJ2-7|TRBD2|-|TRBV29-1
CSVVAGTPYEQYF
TGCAGCGTTGTAGCGGGGACTCCCTACGAGCAGTACTTC
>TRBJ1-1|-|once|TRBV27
CASSSRGAGQLLLAFF
TGTGCCAGCAGTTCCCGAGGTGCCGGACAGCTACTTTTAGCTTTCTTT
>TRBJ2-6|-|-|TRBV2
CASGGDPDSDSSGANVLTF
TGTGCCAGCGGAGGGGACCCGGATAGCGACAGTTCTGGGGCCAACGTCCTGACTTTC
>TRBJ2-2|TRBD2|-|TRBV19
CASGTSGGGFGELFF
TGTGCCAGTGGCACTAGCGGGGGGGGTTTCGGGGAGCTGTTTTTT
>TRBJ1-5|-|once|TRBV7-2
CASSFSAGFGQPQHF
TGTGCCAGCAGCTTTTCGGCGGGGTTTGGTCAGCCCCAGCATTTT
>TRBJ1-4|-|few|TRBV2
CASSPGQKRANEKLFF
TGTGCCAGCAGTCCAGGACAGAAACGAGCTAATGAAAAACTGTTTTTT
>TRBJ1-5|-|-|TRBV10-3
CAISAGGYQPQHF
TGTGCCATCAGTGCCGGGGGGTATCAGCCCCAGCATTTT
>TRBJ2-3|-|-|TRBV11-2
CASSFVVGADTQYF
TGTGCCAGCAGCTTTGTTGTAGGGGCAGATACGCAGTATTTT
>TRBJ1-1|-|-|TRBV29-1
CSVEDPAEAFF
TGCAGCGTTGAAGATCCCGCTGAAGCTTTCTTT
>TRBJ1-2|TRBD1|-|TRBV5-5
CASSQTGQGGGYTF
TGTGCCAGCAGCCAGACGGGACAGGGAGGTGGCTACACCTTC
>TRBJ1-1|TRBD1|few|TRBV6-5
CASSSGTGGFTEAFF
TGTGCCAGCAGTTCCGGGACAGGGGGGTTCACTGAAGCTTTCTTT
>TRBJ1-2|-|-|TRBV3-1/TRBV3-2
CASSWTSGRGYTF
TGTGCCAGCAGCTGGACATCAGGGAGGGGCTACACCTTC
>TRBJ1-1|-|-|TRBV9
CASSPVGDYTEAFF
TGTGCCAGCAGCCCTGTCGGGGATTACACTGAAGCTTTCTTT
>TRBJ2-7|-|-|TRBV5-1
CASRYGDTSHEQYF
TGCGCCAGCCGCTACGGGGACACTTCCCACGAGCAGTACTTC
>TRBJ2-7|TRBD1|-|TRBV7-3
CASSSGTGGYEQYF
TGTGCCAGCAGCTCCGGGACAGGGGGTTACGAGCAGTACTTC